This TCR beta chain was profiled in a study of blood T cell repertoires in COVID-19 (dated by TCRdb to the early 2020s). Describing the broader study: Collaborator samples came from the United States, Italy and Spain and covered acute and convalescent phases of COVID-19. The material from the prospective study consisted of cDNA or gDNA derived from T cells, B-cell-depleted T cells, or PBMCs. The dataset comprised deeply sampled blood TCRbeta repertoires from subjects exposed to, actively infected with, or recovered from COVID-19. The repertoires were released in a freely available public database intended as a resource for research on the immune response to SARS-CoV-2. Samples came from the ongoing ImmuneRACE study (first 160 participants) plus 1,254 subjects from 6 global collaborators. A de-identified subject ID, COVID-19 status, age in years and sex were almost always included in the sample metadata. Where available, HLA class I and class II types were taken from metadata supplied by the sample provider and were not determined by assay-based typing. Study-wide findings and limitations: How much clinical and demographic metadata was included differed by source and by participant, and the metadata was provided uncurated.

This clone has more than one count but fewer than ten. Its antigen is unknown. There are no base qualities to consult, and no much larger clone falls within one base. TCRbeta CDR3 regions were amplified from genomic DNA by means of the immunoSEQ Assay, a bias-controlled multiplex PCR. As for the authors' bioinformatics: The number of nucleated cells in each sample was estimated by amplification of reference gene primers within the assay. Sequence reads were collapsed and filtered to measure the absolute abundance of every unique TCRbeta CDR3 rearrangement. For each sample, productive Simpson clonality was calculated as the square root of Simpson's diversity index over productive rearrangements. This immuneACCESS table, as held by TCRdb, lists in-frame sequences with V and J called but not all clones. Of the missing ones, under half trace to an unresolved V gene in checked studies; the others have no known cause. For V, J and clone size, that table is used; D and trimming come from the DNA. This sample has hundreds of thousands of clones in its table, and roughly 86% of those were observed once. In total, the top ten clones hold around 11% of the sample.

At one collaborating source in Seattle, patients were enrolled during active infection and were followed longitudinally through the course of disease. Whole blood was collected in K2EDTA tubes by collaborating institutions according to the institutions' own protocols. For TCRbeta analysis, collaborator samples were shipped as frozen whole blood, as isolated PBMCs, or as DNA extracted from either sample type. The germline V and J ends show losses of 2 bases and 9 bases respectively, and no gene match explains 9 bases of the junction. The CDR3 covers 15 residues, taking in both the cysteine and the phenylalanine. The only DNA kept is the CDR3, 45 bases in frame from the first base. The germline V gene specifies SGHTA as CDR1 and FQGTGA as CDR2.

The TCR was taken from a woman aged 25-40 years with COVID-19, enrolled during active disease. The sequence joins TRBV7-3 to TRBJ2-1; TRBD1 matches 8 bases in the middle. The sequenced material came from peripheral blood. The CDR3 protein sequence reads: CASSLGGPGGSEQFF. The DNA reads TGTGCCAGCAGCTTAGGAGGGCCAGGGGGCAGTGAGCAGTTCTTC.